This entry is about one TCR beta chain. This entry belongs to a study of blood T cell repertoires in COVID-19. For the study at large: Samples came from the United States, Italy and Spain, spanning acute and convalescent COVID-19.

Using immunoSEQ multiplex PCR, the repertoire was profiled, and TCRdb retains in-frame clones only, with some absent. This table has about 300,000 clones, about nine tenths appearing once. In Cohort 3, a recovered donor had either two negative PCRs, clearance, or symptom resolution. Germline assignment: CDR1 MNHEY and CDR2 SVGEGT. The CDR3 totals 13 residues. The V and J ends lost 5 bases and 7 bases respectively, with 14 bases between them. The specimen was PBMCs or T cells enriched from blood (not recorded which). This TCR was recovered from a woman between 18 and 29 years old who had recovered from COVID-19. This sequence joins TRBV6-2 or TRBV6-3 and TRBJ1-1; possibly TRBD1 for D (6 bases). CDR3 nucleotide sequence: TGTGCCAGCAGTGAGATAGGACAGTATGAAGCTTTCTTT. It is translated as CASSEIGQYEAFF.